The 21 T cell receptor beta chains in this list originate from one sample, sequenced in a study of OX40 agonist ivuxolimab in advanced cancers. Receptor amplification or capture employed the immunoSEQ multiplex PCR assay. TCRdb re-hosts the immuneACCESS table, in-frame sequences only. Its copies lack some clones; in the studies checked, an unresolved V gene accounts for under half of them, and the cause for the rest is not known. The sample profile shows roughly 60,000 clones; 84% of them were found once. The top ten constitute approximately 30% of the sample. The specimen was CD4+ or CD8+ T cells sorted from blood, collected in a trial of the OX40 agonist ivuxolimab. The receptors were gathered from an adult with an advanced solid tumor such as melanoma, head and neck, liver or kidney cancer.

This clone appeared a single time. The chain has TRBV7-9 and TRBJ1-6, with TRBD1 identical over 9 bases. This CDR3 comprises 17 residues. Per germline, CDR1 SEHNR and CDR2 FQNEAQ (reference sequence). Trimming at V came to 1 base and at J to 4 bases, leaving 5 bases not matched to a gene. The CDR3 region is CASSLGTGGSYNSPLHF. CDR3 sequence (DNA): TGTGCCAGCAGCTTAGGTACAGGGGGCTCGTATAATTCACCCCTCCACTTT.

The rearrangement links TRBV11-2 to TRBJ1-2, with a possible D match to TRBD1 (5 bases). The CDR3 has 16 residues. The germline V gene encodes CDR1 SGHAT and CDR2 FQNNGV. V was cut by 6 bases and J by 3 bases, with 20 bases left in between. The CDR3 DNA follows: TGTGCCAGCAGACGTCTCCGGGGCCGGACGGACTATGGCTACACCTTC. Protein product: CASRRLRGRTDYGYTF.

The V call is TRBV5-5, the J call TRBJ1-1; D gene unclear. CDR3 length equals 13 residues. Between the trimmed V and J ends, which lost 1 base and 1 base, there was a span of 5 bases. The germline CDR1 and CDR2 sequences are SGHKS and YYEKEE (reference sequence). CDR3 DNA: TGTGCCAGCAGCTTGAAGGGGAACACTGAAGCTTTCTTT. Translating gives CASSLKGNTEAFF.

This chain links TRBV5-4 with TRBJ1-1; D is undetermined. V was trimmed by 1 base and J by 9 bases, leaving 16 bases between them. CDR1 is SGHNT, CDR2 YYREEE, per germline (reference sequence). The CDR3 runs to 14 residues. The CDR3 DNA reads TGTGCCAGCAGCTTGTTAGAAGGACGGAGAAAAGCTTTCTTT. This translates into CASSLLEGRRKAFF. Full variable domain (remainder filled in from reference TRBV5-4 and TRBJ1-1): ETGVTQSPTHLIKTRGQQVTLRCSSQSGHNTVSWYQQALGQGPQFIFQYYREEENGRGNFPPRFSGLQFPNYSSELNVNALELDDSALYLCASSLLEGRRKAFFGQGTRLTVV.

The sample holds a few counts of this clone. The V and J genes are TRBV7-2 and TRBJ2-7; maybe TRBD2 (7 bases). Trimming took off 4 bases at V and 1 base at J, with 11 bases between the two ends. Germline V gives CDR1 SGHTA, CDR2 FQGNSA. The CDR3 runs 14 residues. The CDR3 DNA follows: TGTGCCAGCAGCTGGAGCGGGACATCCTACGAGCAGTACTTC. This sequence encodes CASSWSGTSYEQYF.

V is TRBV7-2 and J is TRBJ2-3; 7 bases are a match to TRBD1. The V gene end was trimmed by 8 bases and the J gene end by 1 base; junction bases not matched to a gene: 9. Germline CDR1 is SGHTA and CDR2 is FQGNSA. The CDR3 sequence is 15 residues long. CDR3 bases: TGTGCCAGCTTAATAGGGGGCGTAGGCACAGATACGCAGTATTTT. Its translation is CASLIGGVGTDTQYF.

The genes are TRBV5-5 and TRBJ1-1; possible D gene TRBD1, 5 bases. The CDR3 length is 15 residues. CDR1 and CDR2 (germline): SGHKS, YYEKEE (reference sequence). With 4 bases removed from V and 3 bases from J, the gap between germline ends came to 16 bases. CDR3 protein: CASSPERVGDTEAFF. CDR3 nucleotide sequence: TGTGCCAGCAGCCCCGAAAGGGTAGGGGACACTGAAGCTTTCTTT.

This chain links TRBV5-1 with TRBJ2-1; TRBD2 agrees at 10 bases. V trimming: 2 bases; J trimming: 2 bases; junction bases outside the gene matches: 4. CDR3 size: 16 residues. The V gene's germline CDR1 is SGHRS and CDR2 YFSETQ. The CDR3 sequence is CASSLRSGGAYNEQFF. CDR3 bases: TGCGCCAGCAGCTTACGGAGCGGGGGGGCCTACAATGAGCAGTTCTTC.

This clone was counted between two and nine times. The chain links TRBV10-3 to TRBJ1-1; 10 bases fit TRBD1. Per the germline V gene, CDR1 is ENHRY and CDR2 is SYGVKD. V was clipped by 10 bases and J by 4 bases; unmatched bases: 15. This CDR3 has 16 amino acids. CDR3 protein: CATLGRDRGSGTEAFF. CDR3 DNA sequence: TGTGCCACCTTGGGCCGGGACAGGGGCTCGGGCACTGAAGCTTTCTTT.

This chain uses TRBV10-3 with TRBJ2-5; no reliable D call. The CDR3 consists of 14 residues. Germline V gene sequence: CDR1 ENHRY, CDR2 SYGVKD. V was pared by 5 bases and J by 1 base, with 11 bases between. CDR3 loop: CAISPLASQETQYF. The CDR3 bases are TGTGCCATCAGTCCTTTAGCATCCCAAGAGACCCAGTACTTC.

This clone occurred a few times. The gene calls are TRBV23-1 and TRBJ2-7, with 9 bases fitting TRBD1. TRBV23-1 is designated an ORF whose function remains uncertain. V shed 8 bases, J shed 3 bases, and the junction held 11 bases outside the gene matches. This CDR3 is 15 amino acids long. The CDR3 coding sequence is TGCGCCAGCCACTTAGGAGGGACAGGGATCTACGAGCAGTACTTC. Its protein is CASHLGGTGIYEQYF.

This chain connects TRBV6-1 to TRBJ1-2, with D possibly matching TRBD1 (6 bases). V lost 5 bases and J lost 1, with 8 bases in between. The length of the CDR3 is 13 residues. The germline V gene has CDR1 MNHNS and CDR2 SASEGT. The CDR3 region is CASSLGGNYGYTF. The DNA for the CDR3 is TGTGCCAGCAGTTTAGGGGGTAACTATGGCTACACCTTC.

The chain recombines TRBV6-4 with TRBJ2-7, with 8 bases matching TRBD1. V gave up 6 bases and J gave up 3 bases; unmatched junction bases: 13. The V gene's germline CDR1 is MRHNA and CDR2 SNTAGT. This CDR3 has 16 amino acids. The CDR3 sequence: CASRNQRTGIYYEQYF. CDR3 bases: TGTGCCAGCAGGAACCAGAGGACAGGGATCTACTACGAGCAGTACTTC.

J is TRBJ2-1 and V is TRBV11-2; perhaps TRBD1 as D (5 bases). CDR3 length: 13 residues. CDR1 and CDR2 from the germline V gene are SGHAT and FQNNGV. Between the trimmed V and J ends, which lost 5 bases and 9 bases, there was a span of 14 bases. This CDR3 is CASSVRQSGEQFF. The CDR3 DNA reads as TGTGCCAGCAGCGTACGACAGAGTGGTGAGCAGTTCTTC. Together with reference TRBV11-2 and TRBJ2-1, the CDR3 gives the full variable domain: EAGVAQSPRYKIIEKRQSVAFWCNPISGHATLYWYQQILGQGPKLLIQFQNNGVVDDSQLPKDRFSAERLKGVDSTLKIQPAKLEDSAVYLCASSVRQSGEQFFGPGTRLTVL.

CDR3 DNA: TGTGCCAGCAGTTTATCGGACAGAGCACGATCAACCCTATATTTT. Its translation is CASSLSDRARSTLYF. The chain joins TRBV28 to TRBJ1-3; D is perhaps TRBD1 (6 bases). Germline loops: CDR1 MDHEN, CDR2 SYDVKM. Trimming took 1 base from V and 14 from J, leaving 21 bases between them. The CDR3 sequence is 15 residues long. Based on the CDR3 plus reference TRBV28 and TRBJ1-3, the full variable domain is DVKVTQSSRYLVKRTGEKVFLECVQDMDHENMFWYRQDPGLGLRLIYFSYDVKMKEKGDIPEGYSVSREKKERFSLILESASTNQTSMYLCASSLSDRARSTLYFGEGSWLTVV.

The chain is built from TRBV5-6 and TRBJ1-1; no clear D. The germline V gene has CDR1 SGHDT and CDR2 YYEEEE. The germline V and J ends were trimmed by 0 bases and 0 bases, with 9 bases remaining between them. This CDR3 has 15 amino acids. The CDR3 here is CASSLAGNMNTEAFF. The DNA for the CDR3 is TGTGCCAGCAGCTTGGCGGGCAATATGAACACTGAAGCTTTCTTT.

This chain links TRBV5-4 with TRBJ2-5; 14 nucleotides agree with TRBD2. V lost 2 bases to trimming and J lost 5 bases; unmatched junction nucleotides: 8. The CDR3 is 17 amino acids. In germline, CDR1 is SGHNT, CDR2 YYREEE (reference sequence). CDR3 protein: CASSFLQGLAGDETQYF. In DNA form, the CDR3 reads TGTGCCAGCAGCTTTTTACAGGGACTAGCGGGAGACGAGACCCAGTACTTC.

The chain is built from TRBV6-5 and TRBJ1-4, with D perhaps matching TRBD1 (6 bases). Deletions cut 6 bases from V and 7 bases from J, with 15 bases between. The germline V gene has CDR1 MNHEY and CDR2 SVGAGI. The CDR3 consists of 14 residues. Here the CDR3 reads CASRSQGWGEKLFF. Written as DNA, the CDR3 is TGTGCCAGCAGGTCACAGGGTTGGGGTGAAAAACTGTTTTTT.

The V call is TRBV13, the J call TRBJ2-7, with 12 bases lining up with TRBD1. In germline, CDR1 is PRHDT, CDR2 FYEKMQ (reference sequence). Trimming took 4 bases from V and 3 from J; bases not matched to a gene: 13. The CDR3 loop spans 18 amino acids. CDR3 sequence (DNA): TGTGCCAGCAGCTCTTCCGGGACAGGGGGCTCCTCCCTCTACGAGCAGTACTTC. Protein: CASSSSGTGGSSLYEQYF.

V and J are TRBV9 and TRBJ2-1; weak D call: TRBD1 (6 bases). In germline, CDR1 is SGDLS, CDR2 YYNGEE. The CDR3 has 15 amino acids. Trimming shortened V by 3 bases and J by 2 bases, and 12 bases separated the two germline ends. The CDR3 here is CASSDTGSPYNEQFF. In nucleotides, the CDR3 is TGTGCCAGCAGCGACACAGGGTCCCCCTACAATGAGCAGTTCTTC. Full variable domain (outside the CDR3, taken from reference TRBV9 and TRBJ2-1): DSGVTQTPKHLITATGQRVTLRCSPRSGDLSVYWYQQSLDQGLQFLIQYYNGEERAKGNILERFSAQQFPDLHSELNLSSLELGDSALYFCASSDTGSPYNEQFFGPGTRLTVL.

This chain links TRBV6-5 with TRBJ2-2, with 7 positions matching TRBD2. The V gene's germline CDR1 is MNHEY and CDR2 SVGAGI. V shed 6 bases, J shed 4 bases, and the junction held 5 bases outside the gene matches. The CDR3 spans 14 residues. Here the CDR3 DNA reads TGTGCCAGCAGGAGACCGGGGGGCACCGGGGAGCTGTTTTTT. Translating it yields CASRRPGGTGELFF.